The 21 T cell receptor beta chains below come from one sample, sequenced in a study of T-cell memory formation after mild COVID-19. One entry per CDR3 protein results from TCRdb running MiXCR on the 5' RACE reads. This sample yields roughly 510,000 distinct CDR3 sequences, of which 15% to 20% are seen a single time; roughly 7.8% belongs to the top ten. The sample consisted of PBMCs or a T cell subset sorted from them (not recorded which). The receptor set was obtained from an adult woman who had mild COVID-19 (a few samples of this study predate the infection). Cell type and time point are not known.

This clonotype appeared many times. In DNA form, the CDR3 reads TGTGCCAGCAGCCGAGGACTAGCGGAGAGCTCCTACGAGCAGTACTTC. Translation gives CASSRGLAESSYEQYF. This chain links TRBV4-2 with TRBJ2-7; 10 nucleotides align to TRBD2. CDR1 is LGHNA and CDR2 is YNFKEQ in the germline V gene. The CDR3 length is 16 residues. V lost 4 bases to trimming and J lost 0 bases; unmatched junction nucleotides: 6.

This clonotype was recorded a few times. The V call is TRBV5-1, the J call TRBJ2-7, with D unresolved. Trimming removed 4 bases from V and 0 bases from J, with 11 bases in between. Looked up from germline, CDR1 is SGHRS and CDR2 is YFSETQ. The CDR3 covers 14 residues. CDR3 nucleotides: TGCGCCAGCAGCCCGTCCTCAAGCTCCTACGAGCAGTACTTC. Translation gives CASSPSSSSYEQYF.

There are a few counts of this clonotype. The chain is built from TRBV20-1 and TRBJ2-5, with D possibly matching TRBD2 (6 bases). This CDR3 region has 16 residues. Trimming took 2 bases from V and 1 from J, leaving 17 bases between them. Germline CDR1 is DFQATT and CDR2 is SNEGSKA (reference sequence). CDR3 sequence reads: CSARPVGGAVQETQYF. In nucleotides, the CDR3 is TGCAGTGCTAGACCCGTGGGGGGAGCGGTCCAAGAGACCCAGTACTTC.

This clonotype was counted only a few times. The chain recombines TRBV20-1 with TRBJ2-1, with a possible D match to TRBD2 (6 bases). The V gene's germline CDR1 is DFQATT and CDR2 SNEGSKA (reference sequence). This CDR3 spans 16 amino acids. The germline V and J ends were trimmed by 3 bases and 0 bases, with 15 bases remaining between them. CDR3 bases: TGCAGTGCTAGGCCTCACGGGAGCAGCTCCTACAATGAGCAGTTCTTC. It encodes CSARPHGSSSYNEQFF.

This clonotype is a singleton in its sample. This chain connects TRBV20-1 to TRBJ1-2, with D possibly being TRBD1 (6 bases). Germline-derived CDR1 and CDR2 are DFQATT and SNEGSKA (reference sequence). Trimming took 5 bases from V and 4 from J, leaving 20 bases between them. The CDR3 spans 15 residues. The CDR3 loop is CSAQQYRTAGYGYTF. The CDR3, as DNA: TGCAGTGCTCAGCAGTACAGGACAGCTGGCTATGGCTACACCTTC.

This clonotype was counted between two and nine times. The CDR3 coding sequence is TGTGCCTGGTCTACTAGCGGGAGTGATAATGAGCAGTTCTTC. Its translation is CAWSTSGSDNEQFF. This sequence joins TRBV30 and TRBJ2-1; 11 bases match TRBD2. J gave up 7 bases and V 5 bases, and 7 bases lay outside the gene matches. The germline V gene encodes CDR1 GTSNPN and CDR2 SVGIG (reference sequence). This CDR3 region has 14 residues. The full variable domain, its missing parts supplied by reference TRBV30 and TRBJ2-1, is SQTIHQWPATLVQPVGSPLSLECTVEGTSNPNLYWYRQAAGRGLQLLFYSVGIGQISSEVPQNLSASRPQDRQFILSSKKLLLSDSGFYLCAWSTSGSDNEQFFGPGTRLTVL.

In nucleotides, the CDR3 is TGTGCCAGCAGTAGCGACATTTGGACCAAACGTAGGAACACTGTGGAAGCTTTCTTT. The encoded protein is CASSSDIWTKRRNTVEAFF. The chain couples TRBV12-3 or TRBV12-4 to TRBJ1-1, with no clear D. Trimming removed 5 bases at V and 8 bases at J, with 33 bases between. The CDR3 has 19 residues.

This clonotype has only a few counts. The rearrangement uses TRBV7-2 and TRBJ2-7; 14 nucleotides line up with TRBD2. V dropped 3 bases and J dropped 6; count of bases not matched to a gene: 4. The CDR3 has 15 amino acids. Germline values: CDR1 SGHTA, CDR2 FQGNSA. The CDR3: CASSFGTSGSSEQYF. DNA for the CDR3: TGTGCCAGCAGCTTTGGGACTAGCGGGAGTAGCGAGCAGTACTTC.

The rearrangement joins TRBV6-1 to TRBJ1-1; D is perhaps TRBD1 (5 bases). Germline CDR1 MNHNS, CDR2 SASEGT. The CDR3 length is 13 residues. Trimming cost V 7 bases and J 1 base, with 10 bases left between them. The CDR3 here is CASTGAPNTEAFF. CDR3 nucleotides: TGTGCCAGCACCGGGGCGCCGAACACTGAAGCTTTCTTT.

This clonotype was seen more than once but under ten times. The chain carries TRBV5-6 and TRBJ2-2, with 7 positions matching TRBD2. V lost 6 bases and J lost 1; bases outside the gene matches: 6. The CDR3 spans 15 residues. The germline V gene has CDR1 SGHDT and CDR2 YYEEEE. In nucleotides, the CDR3 is TGTGCCAGCAACGCGGGAGAGGGGAACACCGGGGAGCTGTTTTTT. Amino acids: CASNAGEGNTGELFF.

The DNA of the CDR3 is TGTGCCAGCTCACCACCGAATCCGAGACAGGAACAGAAGCAGCCCCAGCATTTT. Protein: CASSPPNPRQEQKQPQHF. V and J are TRBV18 and TRBJ1-5; D might be TRBD1 (6 bases). This CDR3 is 18 amino acids long. Trimming stripped 0 bases from V and 7 bases from J, with 22 bases between. Germline CDR1 reads KGHSH; CDR2 reads LQKENI.

In this sample, this clonotype turned up a few times. The chain is built from TRBV7-3 and TRBJ2-3; a possible D gene is TRBD1 (6 bases). This CDR3 region has 16 residues. V lost 5 bases to trimming and J lost 1 base, with 16 bases between them. Germline V gene lookup returns CDR1 SGHTA and CDR2 FQGTGA. The CDR3 DNA follows: TGTGCCAGCAGCCGGGATGGGGGCCTCGGCACAGATACGCAGTATTTT. This encodes CASSRDGGLGTDTQYF.

The chain carries TRBV13 and TRBJ1-2; TRBD1 is a possible D gene (6 bases). V gave up 1 base and J gave up 6 bases, with 9 bases separating them. Germline V gene sequence: CDR1 PRHDT, CDR2 FYEKMQ (reference sequence). The CDR3 covers 13 residues. This chain's CDR3 is CASSLVTGNGYTF. CDR3 DNA sequence: TGTGCCAGCAGCTTAGTAACAGGGAATGGCTACACCTTC. The full variable domain, its missing parts supplied by reference TRBV13 and TRBJ1-2, is AAGVIQSPRHLIKEKRETATLKCYPIPRHDTVYWYQQGPGQDPQFLISFYEKMQSDKGSIPDRFSAQQFSDYHSELNMSSLELGDSALYFCASSLVTGNGYTFGSGTRLTVV.

This clonotype occurred a few times. The chain uses TRBV4-2 and TRBJ2-7, with 11 positions matching TRBD2. With 2 bases clipped from V and 2 bases from J, the junction kept 5 bases outside the gene matches. Germline CDR1 and CDR2: LGHNA and YNFKEQ. The CDR3 has 16 amino acids. The CDR3 is CASSQYGTSGPYEQYF. The CDR3 nucleotides are TGTGCCAGCAGCCAATATGGGACTAGCGGCCCCTACGAGCAGTACTTC.

The chain employs TRBV9 and TRBJ2-7, with 7 positions matching TRBD1. The CDR3 runs to 14 residues. With 3 bases clipped from V and 2 bases from J, the junction kept 5 bases outside the gene matches. Looked up from germline, CDR1 is SGDLS and CDR2 is YYNGEE. The CDR3 region has the DNA TGTGCCAGCAGCGATCCGGACAGGCCCTACGAGCAGTACTTC. This codes for CASSDPDRPYEQYF.

This chain connects TRBV30 to TRBJ1-5; TRBD1 matches at 8 bases. The CDR3 has 14 residues. CDR1 is GTSNPN and CDR2 is SVGIG in the germline V gene (reference sequence). After removal of 6 bases from V and 6 bases from J, the junction contained 10 bases not matched to a gene. In DNA form, the CDR3 reads TGTGCCTGTTTGGAGGCACAGGGGGTTCAGCCCCAGCATTTT. Translating it yields CACLEAQGVQPQHF.

The chain links TRBV5-6 to TRBJ1-2; D is possibly TRBD1 (6 bases). There are 15 residues in the CDR3. Germline V lookup: CDR1 SGHDT, CDR2 YYEEEE. Between the trimmed V and J ends, which lost 3 bases and 5 bases, there was a span of 17 bases. CDR3 in DNA: TGTGCCAGCAGCTCCCCCGGGGGCGGATATTATGGCTACACCTTC. It codes for CASSSPGGGYYGYTF.

There are a few counts of this clonotype. This sequence joins TRBV7-9 and TRBJ1-2; weak D call: TRBD1 (5 bases). CDR3 length: 13 amino acids. The germline gives CDR1 SEHNR, CDR2 FQNEAQ (reference sequence). V was cut by 5 bases and J by 8 bases, with 15 bases left in between. The CDR3 spells CASSGGIYSGYTF. In DNA form, the CDR3 reads TGTGCCAGCAGCGGGGGGATATATAGCGGCTACACCTTC.

This chain joins TRBV4-3 and TRBJ2-1; D is perhaps TRBD1 (5 bases). CDR1 is LGHNA and CDR2 is YSLEER in the germline V gene. The CDR3 loop spans 16 amino acids. With 1 base removed from V and 0 bases from J, the gap between germline ends came to 10 bases. Here the CDR3 reads CASSQGHRSSYNEQFF. The CDR3 DNA follows: TGCGCCAGCAGCCAAGGTCACAGGAGCTCCTACAATGAGCAGTTCTTC.

V is TRBV7-8 and J is TRBJ2-7; D might be TRBD1 (6 bases). This CDR3 has 15 amino acids. Germline V CDR1 and CDR2: SGHVS, FQNEAQ. Trimming took off 4 bases at V and 7 bases at J, with 20 bases between the two ends. The CDR3 is CASSSLDRTSGEQYF. For the CDR3, the DNA is TGTGCCAGCAGCTCTCTAGACAGGACGTCGGGTGAGCAGTACTTC.

This clonotype was recorded a few times. The CDR3 sequence is CASSQARGGNQPQHF. Written as DNA, the CDR3 is TGCGCCAGCAGCCAGGCTAGGGGGGGCAATCAGCCCCAGCATTTT. The V gene is TRBV4-3, the J gene TRBJ1-5; weak D call: TRBD1 (6 bases). The CDR3 is 15 amino acids. CDR1 LGHNA and CDR2 YSLEER come from the germline V gene. V was pared by 3 bases and J by 2 bases, with 11 bases between.